This TCR beta chain was documented in a study of brain T cells in children with intractable seizures. CDR1 MGHRA and CDR2 YSYEKL come from the germline V gene. V gave up 1 base and J gave up 1 base, with 16 bases separating them. This CDR3 spans 17 amino acids. Generated by immunoSEQ multiplex PCR, the TCRdb table keeps only in-frame clones and is missing some. The data hold about 76,000 clones, with 90% to 95% observed a single time. The chain has TRBV4-1 and TRBJ1-2; perhaps TRBD1 as D (5 bases). The clonotype comes from a boy under three years old with tuberous sclerosis and intractable seizures. Specimen: peripheral blood, collected at surgery. The CDR3 here is CASSQAPPPQVNYGYTF. In DNA, the CDR3 is TGCGCCAGCAGCCAAGCCCCACCCCCACAGGTTAACTATGGCTACACCTTC.